What follows is one T cell receptor (beta chain) and its context. Antigen unknown. This CDR3 is 16 amino acids long. Germline V gene lookup returns CDR1 SGHNT and CDR2 YENEEA. Trimming stripped 5 bases from V and 4 bases from J, with 17 bases between. The RNA input was about 0.5 to 1 ug, and it was reverse transcribed with random hexamers. From the immunoSEQ multiplex PCR reads, TCRdb called clonotypes with MiXCR, one entry per CDR3 protein. This sample has around 71,000 distinct CDR3 sequences; 93% occur once, and the top ten carry roughly 0.15%. The entry originates in a study of CD8 T cells in Susac syndrome. Study findings and constraints: In Susac syndrome, the CD4+ T cell repertoires did not show clonal expansion.

This rearrangement joins TRBV11-3 to TRBJ2-2; possibly TRBD1 for D (6 bases). Sequencing was done on a sample of CD4+ T cells from PBMCs. The clonotype was recovered from a human donor with Susac syndrome. CDR3 in DNA: TGTGCCAGCAGCCCAGTAGGGGGAATCCGCACCGGGGAGCTGTTTTTT. Its protein product is CASSPVGGIRTGELFF.